The 25 T cell receptor beta chains below come from one sample, sequenced in a study of T cell responses to AZD1222 COVID-19 vaccine. Method: immunoSEQ multiplex PCR; TCRdb's copy keeps in-frame clones and lacks some. This sample has 100,000 to 150,000 clones, with approximately 91% found just once. Here the sequenced sample was peripheral blood, taken 28 days after the second AZD1222 dose. The source is an adult who received the AZD1222 COVID-19 vaccine.

A single count supports this clone. The chain joins TRBV11-3 to TRBJ1-1; possibly TRBD1 for D (6 bases). Trimming stripped 1 base from V and 1 base from J, with 7 bases between. CDR1 SGHNT and CDR2 YENEEA come from the germline V gene. There are 14 residues in the CDR3. For the CDR3, the DNA is TGTGCCAGCAGCTTAGTACAGGGGAACACTGAAGCTTTCTTT. Amino acid sequence: CASSLVQGNTEAFF.

This clone was counted a few times. V gene TRBV10-3 combines with J gene TRBJ2-5, with TRBD2 matching over 7 bases. CDR1 and CDR2 from the germline V gene are ENHRY and SYGVKD. V shed 4 bases and J 0 bases; nucleotides not matched to a gene: 11. This CDR3 is built from 17 residues. CDR3 sequence (DNA): TGTGCCATCAGTGTGTCTCCGCGGGGGACGTACCAAGAGACCCAGTACTTC. The encoded protein is CAISVSPRGTYQETQYF.

The chain couples TRBV30 to TRBJ1-6; 7 bases are a match to TRBD1. With 2 bases clipped from V and 0 bases from J, the junction kept 7 bases outside the gene matches. There are 17 residues in the CDR3. Looked up from germline, CDR1 is GTSNPN and CDR2 is SVGIG (reference sequence). CDR3 nucleotide sequence: TGTGCCTGGAGTCTCTGGGGACAGAGCTCCTATAATTCACCCCTCCACTTT. Its translation is CAWSLWGQSSYNSPLHF.

The V and J genes are TRBV7-8 and TRBJ2-5, with 8 bases identical to TRBD2. The CDR3 is 12 amino acids. V dropped 5 bases and J dropped 4; count of bases not matched to a gene: 0. Per the germline V gene, CDR1 is SGHVS and CDR2 is FQNEAQ. The CDR3 loop reads CASSRGGETQYF. The CDR3 region has the DNA TGTGCCAGCAGCCGGGGGGGAGAGACCCAGTACTTC.

The genes are TRBV6-4 and TRBJ1-1; D unclear. CDR3 length: 13 amino acids. The germline V gene encodes CDR1 MRHNA and CDR2 SNTAGT. V was trimmed by 0 bases and J by 4 bases, leaving 6 bases between them. This chain's CDR3 is CASSDSEATEAFF. In DNA, the CDR3 is TGTGCCAGCAGTGACTCAGAAGCCACTGAAGCTTTCTTT.

This chain joins TRBV5-1 and TRBJ2-1; weak D call: TRBD2 (5 bases). The CDR3 runs to 14 residues. Trimming took 3 bases from V and 3 from J, leaving 10 bases between them. Per the germline V gene, CDR1 is SGHRS and CDR2 is YFSETQ. The CDR3 spells CASSSQLDYNEQFF. CDR3 DNA: TGCGCCAGCAGCTCACAACTAGACTACAATGAGCAGTTCTTC.

V is TRBV3-1 (or the pseudogene TRBV3-2) and J is TRBJ2-1; D may be TRBD1 (5 bases). Germline CDR1 reads LGHDT; CDR2 reads YNNKEL (reference sequence). The CDR3 runs 16 residues. V shed 4 bases and J shed 1 base, with 14 bases lying between them. CDR3 nucleotide sequence: TGTGCCAGCAGCCCTGGGTCCAGGGCATCCTACAATGAGCAGTTCTTC. Residues: CASSPGSRASYNEQFF.

This chain joins TRBV7-9 and TRBJ1-5; D remains unclear. V lost 5 bases, J lost 7 bases, and 9 bases lay in between. Germline V gene lookup returns CDR1 SEHNR and CDR2 FQNEAQ (reference sequence). This CDR3 is 12 amino acids long. The DNA for the CDR3 is TGTGCCAGCAGCGGAGAGTACCAGCCCCAGCATTTT. Translation gives CASSGEYQPQHF.

J is TRBJ2-7 and V is TRBV13; weak D call: TRBD1 (6 bases). The CDR3 is 14 residues long. The V gene's germline CDR1 is PRHDT and CDR2 FYEKMQ (reference sequence). V lost 7 bases and J 2 bases, leaving 15 bases between the germline ends. The CDR3 protein is CASTIGGSPYEQYV. CDR3 nucleotide sequence: TGTGCCAGCACCATAGGGGGTTCACCCTACGAGCAGTACGTC.

This chain links TRBV19 with TRBJ1-6, with 9 bases aligning to TRBD1. In germline, CDR1 is LNHDA, CDR2 SQIVND (reference sequence). There are 16 residues in the CDR3. V shed 0 bases and J 8 bases; nucleotides not matched to a gene: 5. CDR3 bases: TGTGCCAGTAGTATAGACCCGACAGGGGGACATTCACCCCTCCACTTT. Its protein is CASSIDPTGGHSPLHF. The full variable domain, with the rest looked up from reference TRBV19 and TRBJ1-6, is DGGITQSPKYLFRKEGQNVTLSCEQNLNHDAMYWYRQDPGQGLRLIYYSQIVNDFQKGDIAEGYSVSREKKESFPLTVTSAQKNPTAFYLCASSIDPTGGHSPLHFGNGTRLTVT.

The chain employs TRBV7-9 and TRBJ2-3; 7 bases match TRBD2. Per the germline V gene, CDR1 is SEHNR and CDR2 is FQNEAQ (reference sequence). The CDR3 extends over 15 amino acids. Losses at the gene ends were 3 bases for V and 2 bases for J; bases not matched to a gene: 5. The CDR3 reads CASSLWEGDTDTQYF. CDR3 DNA: TGTGCCAGCAGCTTGTGGGAGGGCGACACAGATACGCAGTATTTT.

The chain links TRBV2 to TRBJ2-7; TRBD2 aligns across 7 bases. V trimming: 4 bases; J trimming: 5 bases; junction bases outside the gene matches: 11. CDR1 and CDR2 (germline): SNHLY, FYNNEI. The CDR3 has 15 amino acids. Here the CDR3 DNA reads TGTGCCAGCAGTGGCCCCTGGGAGGGAACCCACGAGCAGTACGTC. The encoded protein is CASSGPWEGTHEQYV.

The V call is TRBV6-4, the J call TRBJ2-1, with 7 bases aligning to TRBD2. The ends lost 2 bases at V and 6 bases at J; junction bases unmatched: 10. CDR1 and CDR2 (germline): MRHNA, SNTAGT. The CDR3 covers 16 residues. This chain's CDR3 is CASSDGVLAASNEQFF. DNA for the CDR3: TGTGCCAGCAGTGACGGGGTGCTAGCGGCCTCCAATGAGCAGTTCTTC.

The genes are TRBV10-1 and TRBJ1-2; the D is unclear. CDR3 length: 14 residues. V was shortened by 7 bases and J by 5 bases, with 17 bases between the two germline ends. CDR1 WNHNN and CDR2 SYGVQD come from the germline V gene (reference sequence). CDR3 amino acids: CASIPPTSAYGYTF. DNA for the CDR3: TGCGCCAGCATCCCACCGACATCTGCGTATGGCTACACCTTC.

This sequence joins TRBV30 and TRBJ1-6; D gene unclear. The CDR3 runs to 14 residues. The germline V gene has CDR1 GTSNPN and CDR2 SVGIG (reference sequence). V was cut by 3 bases and J by 8 bases, with 14 bases left in between. Written as DNA, the CDR3 is TGTGCCTGGAGGGGCTATGAGAGGTATTCACCCCTCCACTTT. It specifies CAWRGYERYSPLHF. Supplemented by reference TRBV30 and TRBJ1-6, the full variable domain reads SQTIHQWPATLVQPVGSPLSLECTVEGTSNPNLYWYRQAAGRGLQLLFYSVGIGQISSEVPQNLSASRPQDRQFILSSKKLLLSDSGFYLCAWRGYERYSPLHFGNGTRLTVT.

The chain recombines TRBV7-2 with TRBJ2-1; 10 positions agree with TRBD2. This CDR3 has 15 residues. Germline-derived CDR1 and CDR2 are SGHTA and FQGNSA. V lost 5 bases to trimming and J lost 1 base; unmatched junction nucleotides: 2. The CDR3: CASSLGLASYNEQFF. The CDR3 bases are TGTGCCAGCAGCCTGGGACTAGCGTCCTACAATGAGCAGTTCTTC.

The chain is built from TRBV6-2 or TRBV6-3 and TRBJ2-2; TRBD1 might be the D (6 bases). CDR1 and CDR2 (germline): MNHEY, SVGEGT. V was clipped by 5 bases and J by 0 bases, with 16 bases between them. The CDR3 covers 17 residues. In DNA, the CDR3 is TGTGCCAGCAGTCTCCGCAGGGGAAACGCGAACACCGGGGAGCTGTTTTTT. Protein: CASSLRRGNANTGELFF.

The genes are TRBV5-4 and TRBJ2-1; 10 bases match TRBD2. The germline V gene encodes CDR1 SGHNT and CDR2 YYREEE (reference sequence). Losses at the gene ends were 5 bases for V and 8 bases for J; bases not matched to a gene: 4. The CDR3 is made up of 13 amino acids. The CDR3 DNA reads TGTGCCAGCAGTAGCGGGAGGCGGTATGAGCAGTTCTTC. This sequence encodes CASSSGRRYEQFF.

The rearrangement uses TRBV4-2 and TRBJ1-3; D uncertain. Trimming stripped 1 base from V and 2 bases from J, with 18 bases between. Germline CDR1 and CDR2: LGHNA and YNFKEQ. CDR3 length: 18 residues. The CDR3 is CASSQAHLIGSPGNTIYF. CDR3 sequence (DNA): TGTGCCAGCAGCCAAGCCCATTTAATCGGATCCCCTGGAAACACCATATATTTT.

The chain carries TRBV2 and TRBJ1-6; TRBD1 might be the D (5 bases). The V and J ends lost 8 bases and 7 bases respectively, with 12 bases between them. Germline CDR1 SNHLY, CDR2 FYNNEI. The length of the CDR3 is 13 residues. The CDR3 DNA reads as TGTGCCAGCGTGGAGACAGTCAATTCACCCCTCCACTTT. Residues: CASVETVNSPLHF.

CDR3 nucleotides: TGTGCCACCAGCAGAGATTTCCGGTATGGCTACACCTTC. This sequence encodes CATSRDFRYGYTF. The chain employs TRBV15 and TRBJ1-2; D uncertain. From germline, CDR1 is LNHNV and CDR2 YYDKDF (reference sequence). This CDR3 has 13 amino acids. V lost 0 bases and J lost 5, with 7 bases in between.

The chain is built from TRBV19 and TRBJ1-1; no clear D gene. V lost 2 bases and J 11 bases, leaving 15 bases between the germline ends. The CDR3 is 13 amino acids. In germline, CDR1 is LNHDA, CDR2 SQIVND (reference sequence). Written as DNA, the CDR3 is TGTGCCAGTAGTATACAATGGGAGGCTGGGGCTTTCTTT. It yields the protein CASSIQWEAGAFF.

The chain recombines TRBV19 with TRBJ1-1; D is uncertain. This CDR3 region has 14 residues. The ends were cut back, 2 bases at V and 1 base at J, with 8 bases in the middle. Germline V lookup: CDR1 LNHDA, CDR2 SQIVND (reference sequence). CDR3 sequence (DNA): TGTGCCAGTAGTATACAGGCCGGGAACACTGAAGCTTTCTTT. Translating gives CASSIQAGNTEAFF.

This chain links TRBV6-2 or TRBV6-3 with TRBJ2-3; 13 nucleotides align to TRBD2. CDR3 length: 15 residues. The trim removed 2 bases at V and 7 bases at J, leaving 3 bases unmatched. The germline V gene encodes CDR1 MNHEY and CDR2 SVGEGT. The CDR3 bases are TGTGCCAGCAGTTACAGGACTAGCGGGGGTAATACGCAGTATTTT. This sequence encodes CASSYRTSGGNTQYF.

J is TRBJ2-7 and V is TRBV3-1 (or the pseudogene TRBV3-2); D possibly corresponds to TRBD1 (6 bases). The CDR3 covers 13 residues. V was cut by 2 bases and J by 8 bases, with 13 bases left in between. Germline assignment: CDR1 LGHDT and CDR2 YNNKEL (reference sequence). The CDR3 DNA is TGTGCCAGCAGCCAAAGTAACACAGGGCAGCAGTACGTC. Protein sequence: CASSQSNTGQQYV.